This T cell receptor (beta chain) was identified in a study of response to subunit inactivated influenza vaccine. Study conclusions and caveats: Authors suggested each seasonal flu vaccination may recruit only limited numbers of new T cells.

Each CDR3 protein gets one entry after TCRdb re-called the RT-PCR reads with MiXCR. Of about 300,000 distinct CDR3 sequences in the sample, approximately 20% were seen once. Regarding this clonotype: Its antigen is as yet unknown.

This CDR3 has 13 amino acids. V was shortened by 5 bases and J by 4 bases, with 11 bases between the two germline ends. The sequence was obtained from a man aged 50 to 75 who received an inactivated influenza vaccine. The source was PBMCs from blood, collected approximately 22 months after vaccination. This chain uses TRBV12-3 or TRBV12-4 with TRBJ1-2; D is unresolved. Here the CDR3 DNA reads TGTGCCAGCAGTCACACAGCGGGCTATGGCTACACCTTC. Residues: CASSHTAGYGYTF.